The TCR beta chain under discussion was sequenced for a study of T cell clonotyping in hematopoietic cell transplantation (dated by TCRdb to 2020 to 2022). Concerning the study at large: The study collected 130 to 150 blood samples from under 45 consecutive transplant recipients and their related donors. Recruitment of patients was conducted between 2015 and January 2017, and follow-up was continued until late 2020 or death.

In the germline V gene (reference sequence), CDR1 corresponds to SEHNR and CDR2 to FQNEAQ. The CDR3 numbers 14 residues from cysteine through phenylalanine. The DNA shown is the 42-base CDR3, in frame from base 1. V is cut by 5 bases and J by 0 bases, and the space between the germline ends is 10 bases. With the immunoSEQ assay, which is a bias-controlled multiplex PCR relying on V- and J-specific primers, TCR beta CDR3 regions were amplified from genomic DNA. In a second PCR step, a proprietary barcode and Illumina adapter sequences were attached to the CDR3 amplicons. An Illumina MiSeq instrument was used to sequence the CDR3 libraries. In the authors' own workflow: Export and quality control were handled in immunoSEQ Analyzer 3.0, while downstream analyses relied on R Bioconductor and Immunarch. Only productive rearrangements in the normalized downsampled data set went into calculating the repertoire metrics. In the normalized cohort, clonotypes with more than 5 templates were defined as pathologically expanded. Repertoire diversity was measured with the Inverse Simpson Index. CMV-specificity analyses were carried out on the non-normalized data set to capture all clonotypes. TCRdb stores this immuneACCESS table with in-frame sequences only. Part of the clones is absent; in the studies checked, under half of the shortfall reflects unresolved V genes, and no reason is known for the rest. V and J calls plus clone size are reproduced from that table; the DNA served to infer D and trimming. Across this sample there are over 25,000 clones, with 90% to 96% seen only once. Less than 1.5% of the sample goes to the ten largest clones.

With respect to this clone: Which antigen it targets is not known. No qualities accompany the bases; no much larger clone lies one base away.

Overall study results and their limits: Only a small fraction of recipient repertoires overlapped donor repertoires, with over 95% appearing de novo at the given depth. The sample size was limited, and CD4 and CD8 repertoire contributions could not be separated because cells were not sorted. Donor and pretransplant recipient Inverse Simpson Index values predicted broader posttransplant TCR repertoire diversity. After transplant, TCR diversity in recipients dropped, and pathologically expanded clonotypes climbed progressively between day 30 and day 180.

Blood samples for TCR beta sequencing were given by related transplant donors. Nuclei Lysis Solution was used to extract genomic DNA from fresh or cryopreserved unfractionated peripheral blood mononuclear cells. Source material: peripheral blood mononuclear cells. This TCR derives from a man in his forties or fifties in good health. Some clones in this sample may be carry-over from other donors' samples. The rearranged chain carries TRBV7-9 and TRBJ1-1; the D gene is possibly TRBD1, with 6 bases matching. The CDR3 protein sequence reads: CASSRTGMNTEAFF. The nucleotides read TGTGCCAGCAGCCGAACAGGGATGAACACTGAAGCTTTCTTT.